The clone carrying this T cell receptor (beta chain) was seen a single time. This CDR3 has 14 residues. CDR1 is SGDLS, CDR2 YYNGEE, per germline. V lost 1 base and J lost 7; bases outside the gene matches: 4. Sorting used thawed, overnight-rested PBMC stained with anti-CD3, a viability dye and GMM-loaded CD1B tetramer. C32 glucose monomycolate from Rhodococcus equi was loaded onto the CD1B tetramers. CD14-expressing monocytes were removed from PBMC before cryopreservation and sorting. This specimen belongs to a study of T cells in tuberculosis. As for the study in general: CD1B tetramers identified T cells specific for mycobacterial lipid GMM. Overall study findings and caveats: T cells binding CD1B-GMM tetramer weakly possibly escaped the sort.

The protocol was immunoSEQ multiplex PCR, while the TCRdb copy is restricted to in-frame clones and leaves out a portion. This sample has 85,000 to 100,000 clones, with more than 75% found just once. The specimen was CD1b-GMM tetramer-negative cells sorted from PBMCs. This sequence was found in an adult woman with latent tuberculosis. V and J are TRBV9 and TRBJ2-2, with 7 bases fitting TRBD1. CDR3 nucleotide sequence: TGTGCCAGCAGCGTAACCACAGGGGACGGGGAGCTGTTTTTT. This codes for CASSVTTGDGELFF.